Following are 4 T cell receptor beta chains from one sample sequenced in a study of shared clonotypes between healthy human individuals. Profiled with immunoSEQ multiplex PCR; TCRdb holds only in-frame clones, not every one. The sample consists of 1.6 million or so clones, approximately 97% of them appearing once. The source material was naive CD4+ T cells sorted from blood. Subset given: CD45RA+ positively selected. The receptor source for this set is a man aged 30 to 39 in good health.

This chain connects TRBV7-9 to TRBJ1-2; D gene uncertain. V was cut by 5 bases and J by 4 bases, with 14 bases left in between. Germline V gives CDR1 SEHNR, CDR2 FQNEAQ (reference sequence). The CDR3 loop spans 14 amino acids. The CDR3 sequence: CASSPTSGFYGYTF. In DNA, the CDR3 is TGTGCCAGCAGCCCCACGTCCGGGTTCTATGGCTACACCTTC.

The chain uses TRBV5-1 and TRBJ2-2, with 9 bases that match TRBD2. This CDR3 has 16 residues. Germline V gene data show CDR1 as SGHRS and CDR2 as YFSETQ. The V and J ends lost 2 bases and 1 base, in that order; junction bases with no gene match: 3. The CDR3 here is CASSLTTSGNTGELFF. CDR3 DNA sequence: TGCGCCAGCAGCTTAACGACTAGCGGGAACACCGGGGAGCTGTTTTTT.

This chain joins TRBV7-9 and TRBJ2-7; tentative D call: TRBD1 (5 bases). This CDR3 spans 16 amino acids. Germline-derived CDR1 and CDR2 are SEHNR and FQNEAQ (reference sequence). Deletions cut 5 bases from V and 4 bases from J, with 21 bases between. The CDR3 nucleotides read TGTGCCAGCAGCCTAAGCCAGGGTTTAAGATCTTACGAGCAGTACTTC. The encoded protein is CASSLSQGLRSYEQYF.

About this clone: The same CDR3 is also encoded by other DNA sequences in this sample. V usage is TRBV27 and J usage is TRBJ1-5; a possible D gene is TRBD1 (5 bases). The V end lost 3 bases, the J end lost 6 bases, and 9 bases lay between the germline ends. Germline V gene lookup returns CDR1 MNHEY and CDR2 SMNVEV (reference sequence). This CDR3 comprises 13 residues. The CDR3 DNA sequence: TGTGCCAGCAGTTTTAGGGGAAGTCAGCCCCAGCATTTT. Residues: CASSFRGSQPQHF.